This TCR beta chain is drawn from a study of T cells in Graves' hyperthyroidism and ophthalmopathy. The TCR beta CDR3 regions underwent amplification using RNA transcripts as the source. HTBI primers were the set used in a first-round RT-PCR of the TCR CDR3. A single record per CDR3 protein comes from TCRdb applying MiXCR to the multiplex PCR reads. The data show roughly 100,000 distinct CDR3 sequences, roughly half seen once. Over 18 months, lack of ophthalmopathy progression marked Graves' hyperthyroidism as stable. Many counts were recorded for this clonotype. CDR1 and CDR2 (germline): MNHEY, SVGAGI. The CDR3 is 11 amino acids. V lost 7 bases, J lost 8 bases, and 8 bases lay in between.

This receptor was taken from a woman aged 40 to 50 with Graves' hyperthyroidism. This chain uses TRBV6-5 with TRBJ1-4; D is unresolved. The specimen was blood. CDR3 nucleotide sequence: TGTGCCAGCAAGGCGGAGGAAAAACTGTTTTTT. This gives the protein CASKAEEKLFF.